This T cell receptor (beta chain) was captured in a study of CD8+ T cells in alopecia areata. Study summary: Patients remained on tofacitinib for 6 to 18 months and then went 6 months without it.

General observations from the study: Patients showed less clear TCR sequence sharing than mice, possibly partly because of HLA diversity.

Comment on this clone: What it binds is unknown.

Investigators isolated RNA and reverse transcribed it into cDNA to act as the sequencing template. The table came from immunoSEQ multiplex PCR; TCRdb's copy has only in-frame clones and leaves some out. The sample yields 120,000 to 150,000 clones, about nine tenths seen once. Germline CDR1 MGHDK, CDR2 SYGVNS. This CDR3 has 16 residues. The V and J ends lost 6 bases and 4 bases respectively, with 19 bases between them. Alopecia areata patients had lesional scalp punch biopsies and peripheral blood taken from them. Cell sorting was applied to PBMCs, and CD4+ and CD8+ T cells were collected. This material consisted of CD8+ T cells sorted from blood, taken at week 0. This sequence was found in a human donor with alopecia areata. The chain is built from TRBV25-1 and TRBJ2-1, with D perhaps assigned TRBD1 or TRBD2 (6 bases each). CDR3 bases: TGTGCCAGCAGCCCCGAGTGGGGGGCCGCATACAATGAGCAGTTCTTC. Residues: CASSPEWGAAYNEQFF. The variable domain in full, with the rest retrieved from reference TRBV25-1 and TRBJ2-1, is EADIYQTPRYLVIGTGKKITLECSQTMGHDKMYWYQQDPGMELHLIHYSYGVNSTEKGDLSSESTVSRIRTEHFPLTLESARPSHTSQYLCASSPEWGAAYNEQFFGPGTRLTVL.